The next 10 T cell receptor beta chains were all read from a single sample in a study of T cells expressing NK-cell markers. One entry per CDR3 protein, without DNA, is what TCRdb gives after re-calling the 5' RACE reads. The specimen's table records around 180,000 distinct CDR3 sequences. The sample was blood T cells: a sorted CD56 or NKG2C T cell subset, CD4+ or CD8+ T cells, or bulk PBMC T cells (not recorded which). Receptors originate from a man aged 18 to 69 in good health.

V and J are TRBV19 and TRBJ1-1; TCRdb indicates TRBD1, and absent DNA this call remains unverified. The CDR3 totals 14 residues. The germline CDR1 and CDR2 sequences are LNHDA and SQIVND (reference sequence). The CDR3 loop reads CATNRVGGITEAFF.

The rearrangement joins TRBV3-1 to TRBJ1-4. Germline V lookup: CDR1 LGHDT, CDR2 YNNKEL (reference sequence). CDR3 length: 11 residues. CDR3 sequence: CASSANEKLFF. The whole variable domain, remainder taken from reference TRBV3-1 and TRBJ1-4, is DTAVSQTPKYLVTQMGNDKSIKCEQNLGHDTMYWYKQDSKKFLKIMFSYNNKELIINETVPNRFSPKSPDKAHLNLHINSLELGDSAVYFCASSANEKLFFGSGTQLSVL.

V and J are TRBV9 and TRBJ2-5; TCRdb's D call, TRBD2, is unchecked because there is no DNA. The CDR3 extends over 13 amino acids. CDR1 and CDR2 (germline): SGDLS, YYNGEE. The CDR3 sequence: CASSGPNQETQYF. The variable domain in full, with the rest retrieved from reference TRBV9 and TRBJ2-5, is DSGVTQTPKHLITATGQRVTLRCSPRSGDLSVYWYQQSLDQGLQFLIQYYNGEERAKGNILERFSAQQFPDLHSELNLSSLELGDSALYFCASSGPNQETQYFGPGTRLLVL.

The CDR3 loop is CASSITGGTNTGELFF. The chain has TRBV12-3 or TRBV12-4 and TRBJ2-2; TCRdb designates TRBD1, a call that cannot be tested without DNA. The CDR3 contains 16 residues.

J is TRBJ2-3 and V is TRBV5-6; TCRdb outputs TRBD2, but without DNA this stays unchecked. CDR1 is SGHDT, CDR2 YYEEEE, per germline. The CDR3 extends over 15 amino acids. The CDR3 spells CASSFSSGSPDTQYF. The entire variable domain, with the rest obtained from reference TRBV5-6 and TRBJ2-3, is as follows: DAGVTQSPTHLIKTRGQQVTLRCSPKSGHDTVSWYQQALGQGPQFIFQYYEEEERQRGNFPDRFSGHQFPNYSSELNVNALLLGDSALYLCASSFSSGSPDTQYFGPGTRLTVL.

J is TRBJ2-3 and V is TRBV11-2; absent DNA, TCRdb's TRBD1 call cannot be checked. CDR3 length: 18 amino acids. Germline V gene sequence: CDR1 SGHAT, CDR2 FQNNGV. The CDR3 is CASSLVEAGSPRSDTQYF.

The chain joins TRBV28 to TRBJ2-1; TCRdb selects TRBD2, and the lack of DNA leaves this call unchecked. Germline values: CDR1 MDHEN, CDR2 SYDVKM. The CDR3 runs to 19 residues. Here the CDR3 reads CASSLWISGGPTPHNEQFF.

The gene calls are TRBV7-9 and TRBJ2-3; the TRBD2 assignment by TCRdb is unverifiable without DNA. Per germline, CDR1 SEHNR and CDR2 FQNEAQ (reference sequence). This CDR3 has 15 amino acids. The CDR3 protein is CASSRSGGAPDTQYF.

CDR3 protein: CASRRWGSFNEQFF. The chain carries TRBV19 and TRBJ2-1. From germline, CDR1 is LNHDA and CDR2 SQIVND (reference sequence). The CDR3 spans 14 residues.

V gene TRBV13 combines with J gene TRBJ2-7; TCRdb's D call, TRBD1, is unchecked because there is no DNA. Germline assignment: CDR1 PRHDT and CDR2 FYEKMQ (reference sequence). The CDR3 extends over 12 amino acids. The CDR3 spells CASSNRALEQYF. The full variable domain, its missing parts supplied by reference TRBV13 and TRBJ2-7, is AAGVIQSPRHLIKEKRETATLKCYPIPRHDTVYWYQQGPGQDPQFLISFYEKMQSDKGSIPDRFSAQQFSDYHSELNMSSLELGDSALYFCASSNRALEQYFGPGTRLTVT.